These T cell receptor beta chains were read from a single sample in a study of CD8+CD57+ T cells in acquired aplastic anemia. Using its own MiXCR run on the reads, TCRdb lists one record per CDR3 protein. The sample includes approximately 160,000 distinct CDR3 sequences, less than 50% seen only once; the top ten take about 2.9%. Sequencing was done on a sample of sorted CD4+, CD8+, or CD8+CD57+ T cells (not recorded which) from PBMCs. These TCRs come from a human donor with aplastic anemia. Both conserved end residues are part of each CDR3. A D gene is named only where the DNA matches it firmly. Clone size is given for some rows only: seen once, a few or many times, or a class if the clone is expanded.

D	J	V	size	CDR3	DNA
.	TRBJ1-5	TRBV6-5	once	CASSYQGSQPQHF	TGTGCCAGCAGTTACCAGGGGAGTCAGCCCCAGCATTTT
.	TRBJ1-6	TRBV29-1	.	CSVSASGTQDLSPLHF	TGCAGCGTTTCGGCTAGCGGGACCCAGGACCTCTCACCCCTCCACTTT
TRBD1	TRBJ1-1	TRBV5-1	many	CASSLTPGQGNSEAFF	TGCGCCAGCAGCCTTACCCCGGGACAGGGTAACTCTGAAGCTTTCTTT
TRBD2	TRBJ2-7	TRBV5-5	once	CASSWTGGHYEQYF	TGTGCCAGCAGCTGGACGGGGGGGCACTACGAGCAGTACTTC
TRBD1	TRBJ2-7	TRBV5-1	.	CASSFLEGAAGEQYF	TGCGCCAGCAGCTTCCTAGAGGGGGCGGCTGGCGAGCAGTACTTC
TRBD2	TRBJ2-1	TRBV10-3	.	CATRTSGSNEQFF	TGTGCCACGCGGACTAGCGGGAGCAATGAGCAGTTCTTC
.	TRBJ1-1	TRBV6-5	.	CASSLWSAMNTEAFF	TGTGCCAGCAGTTTATGGTCGGCGATGAACACTGAAGCTTTCTTT
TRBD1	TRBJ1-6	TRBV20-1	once	CSVLGTGQGNSPLHF	TGCAGCGTGCTAGGGACGGGACAGGGAAATTCACCCCTCCACTTT
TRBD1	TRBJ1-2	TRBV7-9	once	CASTHRGSGYGYTF	TGTGCCAGCACCCACAGGGGGTCTGGCTATGGCTACACCTTC
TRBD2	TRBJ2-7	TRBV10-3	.	CASSSLAGGREQYF	TGTGCCAGCAGTTCACTAGCGGGAGGGCGAGAGCAGTACTTC
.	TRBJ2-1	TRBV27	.	CASSFQGSSYNEQFF	TGTGCCAGCAGTTTTCAAGGGAGCTCCTACAATGAGCAGTTCTTC
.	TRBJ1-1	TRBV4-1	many	CASSHRRGEGTEAFF	TGCGCCAGCAGTCACAGGCGGGGTGAGGGCACTGAAGCTTTCTTT
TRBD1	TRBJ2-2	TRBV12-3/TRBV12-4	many	CASSRDRWDTGELFF	TGTGCCAGCAGCCGGGACAGGTGGGACACCGGGGAGCTGTTTTTT
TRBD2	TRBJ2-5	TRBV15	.	CATRTSGGETQYF	TGTGCCACCAGGACTAGCGGGGGAGAGACCCAGTACTTC
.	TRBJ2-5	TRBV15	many	CATSRGSSQETQYF	TGTGCCACCAGCAGGGGCTCCAGCCAAGAGACCCAGTACTTC
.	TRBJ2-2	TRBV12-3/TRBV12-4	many	CASSLLGPAKTGELFF	TGTGCCAGCAGCCTGTTGGGACCGGCGAAGACCGGGGAGCTGTTTTTT
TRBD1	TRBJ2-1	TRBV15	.	CATSKGGTGNHEQFF	TGTGCCACCAGCAAAGGCGGGACAGGGAACCATGAGCAGTTCTTC
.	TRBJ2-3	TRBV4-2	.	CASSQDGAGAPDTQYF	TGTGCCAGCAGCCAAGACGGGGCGGGGGCCCCAGATACGCAGTATTTT
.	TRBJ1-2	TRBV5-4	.	CASSLAQYEQFFGPGTRLTF	.
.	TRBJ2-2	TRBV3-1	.	CASSQGRLVNTGELFF	TGTGCCAGCAGCCAAGGGAGGCTTGTGAACACCGGGGAGCTGTTTTTT
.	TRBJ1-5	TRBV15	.	CATSSLEGMSNQPQHF	TGTGCCACCAGCAGTTTAGAGGGGATGAGCAATCAGCCCCAGCATTTT
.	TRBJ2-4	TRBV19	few	CASSATGRLAKNIQYF	TGTGCCAGTAGCGCGACAGGACGGCTAGCCAAAAACATTCAGTACTTC
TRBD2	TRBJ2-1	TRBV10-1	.	CATGERGSYSYNEQFF	TGCGCCACCGGCGAGCGGGGGTCATACTCCTACAATGAGCAGTTCTTC
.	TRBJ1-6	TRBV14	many	CASSQDDQDSPLHF	TGTGCCAGCAGCCAAGACGATCAGGATTCACCCCTCCACTTT
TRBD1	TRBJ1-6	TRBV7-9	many	CASGQGSGSPLHF	TGTGCCAGCGGACAGGGTTCAGGGTCACCCCTCCACTTT
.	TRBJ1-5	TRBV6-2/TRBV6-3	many	CASSYTGRQPQHF	TGTGCCAGCAGTTACACGGGGAGGCAGCCCCAGCATTTT
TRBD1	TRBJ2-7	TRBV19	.	CASRPRGQGAAYEQYF	TGTGCCAGTCGTCCCCGGGGACAGGGGGCGGCATACGAGCAGTACTTC
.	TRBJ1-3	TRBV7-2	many	CASTNLDTIYF	TGTGCCAGCACCAATTTAGACACCATATATTTT
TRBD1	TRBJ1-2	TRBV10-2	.	CASSRGQGPAPYGYTF	TGCGCCAGCAGTCGCGGACAGGGGCCTGCTCCCTATGGCTACACCTTC
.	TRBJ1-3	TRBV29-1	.	CSVAGIGNTIYF	TGCAGCGTTGCCGGGATCGGAAACACCATATATTTT
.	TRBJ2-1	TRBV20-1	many	CSANRSPTNEQFF	TGCAGTGCTAACCGTTCGCCCACCAATGAGCAGTTCTTC
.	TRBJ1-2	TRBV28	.	CASSRVLIDYTF	TGTGCCAGCAGCAGGGTGCTAATTGACTACACCTTC
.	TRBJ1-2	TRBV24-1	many	CATSEGGARGYTF	TGTGCCACCAGTGAAGGGGGGGCGCGCGGCTACACCTTC
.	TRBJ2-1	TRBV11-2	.	CASSPFPLCSYNEQFF	TGTGCCAGCAGCCCCTTCCCACTGTGCTCCTACAATGAGCAGTTCTTC
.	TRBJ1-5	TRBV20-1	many	CSARPLNSNQPQHF	TGCAGTGCTAGACCACTTAATAGCAATCAGCCCCAGCATTTT
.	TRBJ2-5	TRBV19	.	CASQGGGETQYF	TGTGCCTCCCAGGGTGGGGGAGAGACCCAGTACTTC
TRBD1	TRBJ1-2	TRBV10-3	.	CAISMTGGGGYTF	TGTGCCATCAGTATGACAGGGGGCGGAGGCTACACCTTC
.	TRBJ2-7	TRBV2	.	CASSWTESYEQYF	TGTGCCAGCAGTTGGACGGAGTCCTACGAGCAGTACTTC
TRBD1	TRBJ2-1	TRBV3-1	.	CASSPRTGLDEQFF	TGTGCCAGCAGCCCCCGGACAGGGTTGGATGAGCAGTTCTTC
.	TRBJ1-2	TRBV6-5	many	CASSHYTRANYGYTF	TGTGCCAGCAGTCACTATACCCGTGCTAACTATGGCTACACCTTC
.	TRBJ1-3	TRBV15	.	CATGGDTIYF	TGTGCCACCGGGGGGGACACCATATATTTT
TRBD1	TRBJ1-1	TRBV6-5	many	CASSFRTGQIAFF	TGTGCCAGCAGTTTTAGGACAGGGCAAATAGCTTTCTTT
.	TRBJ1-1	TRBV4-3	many	CASSQDLQGWTEAFF	TGCGCCAGCAGCCAAGATCTGCAGGGTTGGACTGAAGCTTTCTTT
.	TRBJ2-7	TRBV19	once	CASSIGDTYEQYF	TGTGCCAGTAGTATAGGGGACACCTACGAGCAGTACTTC